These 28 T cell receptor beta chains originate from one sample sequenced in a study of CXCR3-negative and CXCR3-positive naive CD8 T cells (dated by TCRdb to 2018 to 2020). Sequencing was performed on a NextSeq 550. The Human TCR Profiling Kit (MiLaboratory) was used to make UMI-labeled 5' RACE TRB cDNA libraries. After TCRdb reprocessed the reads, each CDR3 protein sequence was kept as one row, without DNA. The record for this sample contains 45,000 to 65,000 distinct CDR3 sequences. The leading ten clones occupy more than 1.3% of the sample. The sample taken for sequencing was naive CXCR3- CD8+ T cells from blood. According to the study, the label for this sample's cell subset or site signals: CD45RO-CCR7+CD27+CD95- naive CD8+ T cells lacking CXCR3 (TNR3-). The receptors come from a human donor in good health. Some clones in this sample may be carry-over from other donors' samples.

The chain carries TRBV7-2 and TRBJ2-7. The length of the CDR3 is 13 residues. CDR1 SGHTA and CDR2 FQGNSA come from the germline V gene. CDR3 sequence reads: CASSLRRVDEQYF.

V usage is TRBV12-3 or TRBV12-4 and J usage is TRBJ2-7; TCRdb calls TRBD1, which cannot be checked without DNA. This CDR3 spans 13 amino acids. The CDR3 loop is CASSPSGGTEQYF.

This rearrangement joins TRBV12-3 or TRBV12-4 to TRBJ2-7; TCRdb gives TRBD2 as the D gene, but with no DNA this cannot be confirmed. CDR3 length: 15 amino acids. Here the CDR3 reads CATWEGGESRSEQYF.

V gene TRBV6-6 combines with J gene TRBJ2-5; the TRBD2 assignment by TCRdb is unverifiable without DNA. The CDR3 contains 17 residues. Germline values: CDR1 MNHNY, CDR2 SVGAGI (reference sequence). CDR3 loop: CASSYNPSGGRVETQYF.

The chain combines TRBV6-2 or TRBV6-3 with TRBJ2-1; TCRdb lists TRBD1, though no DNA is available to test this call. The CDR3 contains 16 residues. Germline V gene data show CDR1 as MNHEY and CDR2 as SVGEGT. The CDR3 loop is CASSYLEDLRGNEQFF.

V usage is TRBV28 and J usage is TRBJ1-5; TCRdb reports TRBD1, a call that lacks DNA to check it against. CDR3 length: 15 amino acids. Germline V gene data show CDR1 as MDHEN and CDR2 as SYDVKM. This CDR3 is CASSVNRGLNQPQHF.

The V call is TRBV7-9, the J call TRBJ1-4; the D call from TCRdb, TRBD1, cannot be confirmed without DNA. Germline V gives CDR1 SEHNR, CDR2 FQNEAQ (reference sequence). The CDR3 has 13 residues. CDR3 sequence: CASSLDRDEKLFF. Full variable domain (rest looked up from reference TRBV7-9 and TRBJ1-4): DTGVSQNPRHKITKRGQNVTFRCDPISEHNRLYWYRQTLGQGPEFLTYFQNEAQLEKSRLLSDRFSAERPKGSFSTLEIQRTEQGDSAMYLCASSLDRDEKLFFGSGTQLSVL.

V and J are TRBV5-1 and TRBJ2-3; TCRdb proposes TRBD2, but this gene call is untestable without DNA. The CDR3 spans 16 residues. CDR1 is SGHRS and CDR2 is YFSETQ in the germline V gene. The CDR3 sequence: CASSLMGLEFSDTQYF.

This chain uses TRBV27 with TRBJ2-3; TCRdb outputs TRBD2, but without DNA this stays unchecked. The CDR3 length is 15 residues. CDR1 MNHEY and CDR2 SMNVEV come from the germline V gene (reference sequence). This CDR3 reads CASSPSGGARDTQYF.

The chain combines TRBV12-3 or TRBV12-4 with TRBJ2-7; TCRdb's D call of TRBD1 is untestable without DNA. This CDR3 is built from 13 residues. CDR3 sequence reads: CASSLGRAYEQYF.

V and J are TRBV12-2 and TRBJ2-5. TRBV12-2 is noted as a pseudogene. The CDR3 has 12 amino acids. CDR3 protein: CASRLPQETQYF.

The CDR3 loop reads CSVADRGYEQYF. The chain recombines TRBV29-1 with TRBJ2-7; TCRdb selects TRBD1, and the lack of DNA leaves this call unchecked. Per the germline V gene, CDR1 is SQVTM and CDR2 is ANQGSEA. The CDR3 consists of 12 residues.

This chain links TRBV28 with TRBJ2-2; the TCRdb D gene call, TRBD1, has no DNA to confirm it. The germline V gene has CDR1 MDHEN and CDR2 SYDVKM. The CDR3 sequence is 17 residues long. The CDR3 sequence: CASSFRFGQTNTGELFF.

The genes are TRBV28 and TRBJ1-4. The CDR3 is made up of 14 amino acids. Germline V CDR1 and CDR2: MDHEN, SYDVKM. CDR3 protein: CASSFASRAEKLFF.

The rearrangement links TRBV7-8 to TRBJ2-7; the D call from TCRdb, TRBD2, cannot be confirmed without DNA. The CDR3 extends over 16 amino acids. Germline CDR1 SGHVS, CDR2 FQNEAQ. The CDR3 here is CASSPGWTSGKYEQYF.

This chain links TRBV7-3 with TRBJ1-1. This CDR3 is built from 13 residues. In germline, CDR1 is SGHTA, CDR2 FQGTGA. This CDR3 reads CARKRRLNTEAFF.

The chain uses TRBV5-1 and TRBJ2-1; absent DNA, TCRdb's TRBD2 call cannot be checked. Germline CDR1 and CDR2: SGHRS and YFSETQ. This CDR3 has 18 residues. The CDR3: CASSLEASGGDELAPQFF. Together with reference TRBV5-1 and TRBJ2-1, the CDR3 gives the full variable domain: KAGVTQTPRYLIKTRGQQVTLSCSPISGHRSVSWYQQTPGQGLQFLFEYFSETQRNKGNFPGRFSGRQFSNSRSEMNVSTLELGDSALYLCASSLEASGGDELAPQFFGPGTRLTVL.

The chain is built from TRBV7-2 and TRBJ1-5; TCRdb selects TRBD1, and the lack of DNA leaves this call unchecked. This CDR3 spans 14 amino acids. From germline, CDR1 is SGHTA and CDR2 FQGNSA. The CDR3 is CASSFRDSHQPQHF.

Here the CDR3 reads CAGAGQGFTGELFF. The V gene is TRBV28, the J gene TRBJ2-2; the D gene TCRdb calls, TRBD1, cannot be checked with no DNA. Germline lookup yields CDR1 MDHEN and CDR2 SYDVKM. CDR3 length: 14 amino acids.

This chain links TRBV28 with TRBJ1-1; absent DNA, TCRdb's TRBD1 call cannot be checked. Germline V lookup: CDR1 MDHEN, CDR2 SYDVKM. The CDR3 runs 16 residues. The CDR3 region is CASRTTGGSLNTEAFF.

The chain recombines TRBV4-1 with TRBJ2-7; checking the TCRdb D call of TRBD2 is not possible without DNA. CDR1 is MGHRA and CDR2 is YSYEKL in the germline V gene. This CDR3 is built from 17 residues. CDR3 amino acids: CASSQERAGGPAYEQYF.

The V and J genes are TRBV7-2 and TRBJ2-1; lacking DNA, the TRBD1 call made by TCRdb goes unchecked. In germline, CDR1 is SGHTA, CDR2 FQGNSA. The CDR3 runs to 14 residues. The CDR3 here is CASDLSGAGNEQFF.

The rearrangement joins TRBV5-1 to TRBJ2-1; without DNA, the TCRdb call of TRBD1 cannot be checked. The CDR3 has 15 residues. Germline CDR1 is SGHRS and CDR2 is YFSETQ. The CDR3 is CASSPDRGPYNEQFF.

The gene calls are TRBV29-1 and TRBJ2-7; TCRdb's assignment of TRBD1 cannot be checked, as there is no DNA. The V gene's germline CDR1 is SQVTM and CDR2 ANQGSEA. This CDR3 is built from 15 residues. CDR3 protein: CSVEVKGQIYYEQYF.

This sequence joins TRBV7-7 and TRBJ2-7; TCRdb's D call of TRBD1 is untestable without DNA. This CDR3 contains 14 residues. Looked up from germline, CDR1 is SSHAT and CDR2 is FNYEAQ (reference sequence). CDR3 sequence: CASSLATEQGEQYF.

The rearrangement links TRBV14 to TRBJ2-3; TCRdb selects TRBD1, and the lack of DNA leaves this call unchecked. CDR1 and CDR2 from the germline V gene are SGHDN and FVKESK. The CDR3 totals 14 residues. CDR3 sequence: CASSQTGLTDTQYF.

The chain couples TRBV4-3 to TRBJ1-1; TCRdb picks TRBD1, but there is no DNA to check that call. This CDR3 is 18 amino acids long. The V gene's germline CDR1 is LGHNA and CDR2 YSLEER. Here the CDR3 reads CASSHEYPRPTEDTEAFF.

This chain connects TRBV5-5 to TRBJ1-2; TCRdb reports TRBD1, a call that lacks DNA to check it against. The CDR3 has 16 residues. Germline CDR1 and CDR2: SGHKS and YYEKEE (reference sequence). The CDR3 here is CASKVGDRTTNYGYTF.